This record looks at one T cell receptor beta chain sequence and its context. This specimen comes from a study of blood T cell repertoires in COVID-19. In the study overall: Sample material is recorded as cDNA or gDNA derived from T cells, B-cell-depleted T cells, or PBMCs.

Germline V gene lookup returns CDR1 MNHEY and CDR2 SMNVEV (reference sequence). The CDR3 covers 16 residues. With V trimmed by 2 bases and J by 4 bases, 6 bases remained unmatched. Under the authors' procedure: Amplification of reference gene primers provided the estimated nucleated cell counts. This table comes from immunoSEQ multiplex PCR, and its TCRdb copy is limited to in-frame clones, with some not included. V and J calls and clone size follow that table, whereas D and trimming were derived from the DNA. The sample lists approximately 240,000 clones; about 85% were seen once. V is TRBV27 and J is TRBJ2-1; TRBD1 agrees at 9 bases. The TCR comes from a man in his fifties or sixties who had recovered from COVID-19. Sequenced sample: peripheral blood. DNA of the CDR3: TGTGCCAGCAGTTTAAGGGTGGACAGGGGTTACAATGAGCAGTTCTTC. Encoded protein: CASSLRVDRGYNEQFF.